This T cell receptor beta chain was sequenced during a study of blood T cell repertoires in COVID-19. Study background: Samples of COVID-19 (acute and convalescent) were obtained from the United States, Italy and Spain. Sources were T cells, B-cell-depleted T cells, or PBMCs; the material itself was cDNA or gDNA.

Source study methods: Nucleated cell counts were estimated from reference gene primer amplification. Method: immunoSEQ multiplex PCR; TCRdb's copy keeps in-frame clones and lacks some. V and J calls and clone size are given by that table; D and trimming were obtained from the DNA. The sample lists around 81,000 clones; 60% to 80% were seen once. The V segment lost 5 bases and the J segment 5 bases; nucleotides outside the gene matches: 7. CDR1 and CDR2 (germline): MNHEY, SMNVEV (reference sequence). The CDR3 totals 14 residues. The receptor's source is a human donor in a cohort sampled during active COVID-19. This chain joins TRBV27 and TRBJ2-5; 8 bases map to TRBD1. Specimen: peripheral blood. The CDR3 region is CASSTLDRVETQYF. DNA of the CDR3: TGTGCCAGCAGTACGCTGGACAGGGTGGAGACCCAGTACTTC.